The 27 T cell receptor beta chains below come from one sample, sequenced in a study of chemoradiotherapy in HPV16-positive cancers. The method was immunoSEQ multiplex PCR; TCRdb's version includes in-frame clones alone and lacks a portion of them. The sample holds under 85,000 clones, roughly 90% seen once. The input for sequencing was blood, taken from a patient who underwent chemoradiotherapy. The receptors derive from a human donor with HPV-associated anogenital cancer.

V and J are TRBV7-9 and TRBJ1-1; no clear D. Germline CDR1 and CDR2: SEHNR and FQNEAQ (reference sequence). The CDR3 contains 16 residues. Trimming took off 1 base at V and 4 bases at J, with 16 bases between the two ends. CDR3 protein: CASSLDGGGSGTEAFF. CDR3 sequence (DNA): TGTGCCAGCAGCTTAGACGGTGGAGGGTCGGGCACTGAAGCTTTCTTT.

V is TRBV7-2 and J is TRBJ1-4; no firm D call. This CDR3 has 16 amino acids. CDR1 is SGHTA and CDR2 is FQGNSA in the germline V gene. V lost 6 bases and J lost 7, with 21 bases in between. The CDR3 sequence: CASSTGRAMFREKLFF. The CDR3 region has the DNA TGTGCCAGCAGTACCGGTAGGGCGATGTTCCGTGAAAAACTGTTTTTT.

The table lists this clone with a count of one. This chain links TRBV27 with TRBJ2-2; TRBD2 matches at 7 bases. The CDR3 covers 16 residues. Germline CDR1 MNHEY, CDR2 SMNVEV (reference sequence). V shed 6 bases and J 3 bases; nucleotides not matched to a gene: 10. CDR3: CASRYSGFEHTGELFF. In DNA form, the CDR3 reads TGTGCCAGCAGATATAGCGGGTTTGAGCACACCGGGGAGCTGTTTTTT.

Of note for this clone: This CDR3 is also generated by other DNA sequences in the sample. The chain uses TRBV18 and TRBJ1-4; D call uncertain. CDR3 size: 15 residues. The germline V and J ends were trimmed by 0 bases and 0 bases, with 5 bases remaining between them. CDR1 is KGHSH and CDR2 is LQKENI in the germline V gene. The CDR3 DNA follows: TGTGCCAGCTCACCACCAGGGACAACTAATGAAAAACTGTTTTTT. Protein: CASSPPGTTNEKLFF.

CDR3 residues: CAWYTSGANVLTF. The CDR3 nucleotides read TGTGCCTGGTACACCTCTGGGGCCAACGTCCTGACTTTC. The chain joins TRBV30 to TRBJ2-6, with D hard to call. CDR1 and CDR2 from the germline V gene are GTSNPN and SVGIG (reference sequence). V was trimmed by 5 bases and J by 0 bases, leaving 5 bases between them. The CDR3 consists of 13 residues.

The chain carries TRBV9 and TRBJ2-4; 9 nucleotides agree with TRBD1. The CDR3 sequence is 18 residues long. The germline V gene encodes CDR1 SGDLS and CDR2 YYNGEE. Germline trimming cut 0 bases from V and 0 bases from J; bases unmatched to any gene: 7. The DNA for the CDR3 is TGTGCCAGCAGCGTAGACCGGGGACAGGGATTAGCCAAAAACATTCAGTACTTC. Its protein product is CASSVDRGQGLAKNIQYF. Using reference TRBV9 and TRBJ2-4 for the parts outside the CDR3, the full variable domain is DSGVTQTPKHLITATGQRVTLRCSPRSGDLSVYWYQQSLDQGLQFLIQYYNGEERAKGNILERFSAQQFPDLHSELNLSSLELGDSALYFCASSVDRGQGLAKNIQYFGAGTRLSVL.

The chain carries TRBV20-1 and TRBJ1-2; D might be TRBD1 (6 bases). V was pared by 5 bases and J by 8 bases, with 12 bases between. CDR3 length equals 11 residues. Germline assignment: CDR1 DFQATT and CDR2 SNEGSKA (reference sequence). The CDR3 spells CSAQGRGGYTF. The DNA of the CDR3 is TGCAGTGCTCAGGGGAGAGGGGGCTACACCTTC.

J is TRBJ2-5 and V is TRBV9; 10 nucleotides line up with TRBD2. Germline V gene sequence: CDR1 SGDLS, CDR2 YYNGEE. V shed 4 bases, J shed 2 bases, and the junction held 5 bases outside the gene matches. The CDR3 consists of 15 residues. CDR3 bases: TGTGCCAGCAGCCTTAGCGGGGGGACACAAGAGACCCAGTACTTC. This codes for CASSLSGGTQETQYF.

The chain is built from TRBV6-5 and TRBJ2-7; 8 nucleotides agree with TRBD2. Looked up from germline, CDR1 is MNHEY and CDR2 is SVGAGI. This CDR3 spans 15 amino acids. V shed 6 bases, J shed 2 bases, and the junction held 9 bases outside the gene matches. This chain's CDR3 is CASSTGTSAPYEQYF. The CDR3 DNA reads TGTGCCAGCAGCACCGGGACTAGTGCCCCCTACGAGCAGTACTTC.

V is TRBV6-5 and J is TRBJ2-7; 8 bases are shared with TRBD1. The CDR3 totals 13 residues. V gave up 2 bases and J gave up 4 bases; unmatched junction bases: 1. From germline, CDR1 is MNHEY and CDR2 SVGAGI. CDR3 coding DNA: TGTGCCAGCAGTTACAGACAGGGGTACGAGCAGTACTTC. Translation: CASSYRQGYEQYF.

CDR3 in amino acids: CASSETVTSNYGYTF. CDR3 in DNA: TGCGCCAGCAGTGAGACGGTCACCTCTAACTATGGCTACACCTTC. This chain connects TRBV10-2 to TRBJ1-2, with unresolved D. This CDR3 contains 15 residues. Trimming removed 2 bases at V and 0 bases at J, with 10 bases between. Per germline, CDR1 WSHSY and CDR2 SAAADI.

This clone was observed a single time. The J gene is TRBJ1-6, the V gene TRBV6-6, with D perhaps TRBD1 (6 bases). Germline V CDR1 and CDR2: MNHNY, SVGAGI (reference sequence). This CDR3 contains 14 residues. V was clipped by 5 bases and J by 10 bases, with 15 bases between them. As DNA, the CDR3 is TGTGCCAGCAGTCGAGGGGGTCTGGGCTCACCCCTCCACTTT. Protein: CASSRGGLGSPLHF.

The chain links TRBV5-1 to TRBJ1-5, with TRBD1 matching over 7 bases. Germline CDR1 reads SGHRS; CDR2 reads YFSETQ. This CDR3 comprises 14 residues. The V and J ends lost 4 bases and 7 bases, in that order; junction bases with no gene match: 8. CDR3: CASSPGGADQPQHF. The CDR3 coding sequence is TGCGCCAGCAGCCCAGGGGGGGCGGACCAGCCCCAGCATTTT.

This clone was detected only once. This rearrangement joins TRBV19 to TRBJ2-7; 9 bases map to TRBD1. The J segment lost 2 bases and the V segment lost 3 bases, leaving 2 bases of the junction unmatched. The germline gives CDR1 LNHDA, CDR2 SQIVND (reference sequence). The CDR3 sequence is 14 residues long. The CDR3 is CASSMDRGPYEQYF. The CDR3 DNA follows: TGTGCCAGTAGTATGGACAGGGGTCCCTACGAGCAGTACTTC.

The rearrangement links TRBV11-2 to TRBJ1-4, with D tentatively TRBD1 (5 bases). CDR1 and CDR2 from the germline V gene are SGHAT and FQNNGV. V lost 5 bases to trimming and J lost 8 bases, with 21 bases between them. The CDR3 sequence is 16 residues long. The CDR3 DNA is TGTGCCAGCAGCCTTGGTGTCGGGGGATCGCAAGAAAAACTGTTTTTT. As protein: CASSLGVGGSQEKLFF.

The chain uses TRBV27 and TRBJ2-5, with a tentative D call TRBD1 (6 bases). The CDR3 runs 15 residues. Germline assignment: CDR1 MNHEY and CDR2 SMNVEV (reference sequence). Trimming took off 6 bases at V and 3 bases at J, with 17 bases between the two ends. The CDR3 spells CASRALMDRKETQYF. CDR3 sequence (DNA): TGTGCCAGCAGAGCCCTGATGGACAGAAAAGAGACCCAGTACTTC.

This clone was seen a few times. The V and J genes are TRBV7-9 and TRBJ1-6; TRBD1 aligns across 9 bases. Germline-derived CDR1 and CDR2 are SEHNR and FQNEAQ (reference sequence). V lost 1 base, J lost 13 bases, and 5 bases stayed unmatched. The CDR3 is 14 residues long. The CDR3 spells CASSLEGQGRPLHF. CDR3 coding DNA: TGTGCCAGCAGCTTAGAGGGACAGGGCCGTCCCCTCCACTTT.

The chain combines TRBV5-1 with TRBJ2-3; perhaps TRBD1 as D (5 bases). V lost 4 bases and J 1 base, leaving 16 bases between the germline ends. The CDR3 extends over 16 amino acids. Germline values: CDR1 SGHRS, CDR2 YFSETQ. The CDR3 loop reads CASSTGIILGTDTQYF. As DNA, the CDR3 is TGCGCCAGCAGCACAGGAATAATCCTAGGCACAGATACGCAGTATTTT.

This chain joins TRBV5-4 and TRBJ2-5; 12 bases match TRBD2. Germline loops: CDR1 SGHNT, CDR2 YYREEE (reference sequence). The CDR3 loop spans 15 amino acids. With 4 bases clipped from V and 7 bases from J, the junction kept 8 bases outside the gene matches. The CDR3 reads CASSPGLAGIGTQYF. The CDR3 DNA follows: TGTGCCAGCAGCCCTGGACTAGCGGGGATTGGGACCCAGTACTTC.

The rearrangement uses TRBV7-2 and TRBJ1-1; D remains ambiguous. Germline CDR1 reads SGHTA; CDR2 reads FQGNSA. The CDR3 is 13 residues long. V lost 4 bases to trimming and J lost 3 bases, with 9 bases between them. CDR3 sequence (DNA): TGTGCCAGCAGCTCGGACCCCCACACTGAAGCTTTCTTT. Translating it yields CASSSDPHTEAFF.

The chain uses TRBV6-1 and TRBJ1-1; D gene ambiguous. The CDR3 is 13 amino acids. The germline CDR1 and CDR2 sequences are MNHNS and SASEGT. Trimming stripped 8 bases from V and 3 bases from J, with 13 bases between. The CDR3 is CASQLERHTEAFF. CDR3 DNA sequence: TGTGCCAGCCAACTCGAGAGACACACTGAAGCTTTCTTT.

The chain recombines TRBV29-1 with TRBJ2-3; D is possibly TRBD1 (6 bases). The CDR3 has 16 amino acids. Germline CDR1 SQVTM, CDR2 ANQGSEA. V lost 6 bases and J lost 1, with 20 bases in between. The CDR3 spells CSVALQGRRGTDTQYF. The CDR3 nucleotides read TGCAGCGTCGCCTTACAGGGAAGGAGAGGCACAGATACGCAGTATTTT.

The sample holds a few counts of this clone. The rearrangement links TRBV11-2 to TRBJ2-1; TRBD1 is a possible D gene (6 bases). The CDR3 runs to 14 residues. V lost 3 bases and J lost 7, with 13 bases in between. Germline V gene lookup returns CDR1 SGHAT and CDR2 FQNNGV. CDR3 sequence reads: CASSFALGGNEQFF. Here the CDR3 DNA reads TGTGCCAGCAGCTTTGCCCTAGGGGGAAATGAGCAGTTCTTC.

The chain joins TRBV19 to TRBJ2-1; 7 bases are shared with TRBD1. V lost 10 bases, J lost 4 bases, and 4 bases stayed unmatched. The germline V gene has CDR1 LNHDA and CDR2 SQIVND (reference sequence). This CDR3 has 12 residues. The CDR3: CATGQAYNEQFF. The CDR3 DNA is TGTGCCACCGGACAGGCATACAATGAGCAGTTCTTC.

The rearrangement joins TRBV2 to TRBJ1-1; 9 bases fit TRBD1. Germline CDR1 and CDR2: SNHLY and FYNNEI. The CDR3 covers 14 residues. Germline trimming cut 6 bases from V and 1 base from J; bases unmatched to any gene: 3. CDR3 DNA sequence: TGTGCCAGCAGCATACAGGGGGCGAACACTGAAGCTTTCTTT. As protein: CASSIQGANTEAFF.

The J gene is TRBJ1-1, the V gene TRBV15; the D gene is possibly TRBD1 (6 bases). Trimming stripped 0 bases from V and 9 bases from J, with 14 bases between. Germline values: CDR1 LNHNV, CDR2 YYDKDF (reference sequence). This CDR3 is built from 14 residues. The DNA for the CDR3 is TGTGCCACCAGCAGAGAGACAGGACCGACCCAAGCTTTCTTT. Protein: CATSRETGPTQAFF.

This sequence joins TRBV14 and TRBJ1-1, with D perhaps TRBD1 (5 bases). This CDR3 comprises 15 residues. Germline V lookup: CDR1 SGHDN, CDR2 FVKESK. Trimming took off 4 bases at V and 1 base at J, with 13 bases between the two ends. The CDR3 is CASSLAGAANTEAFF. The CDR3 DNA is TGTGCCAGCAGCCTCGCCGGGGCGGCGAACACTGAAGCTTTCTTT. The full variable domain, with the rest looked up from reference TRBV14 and TRBJ1-1, is EAGVTQFPSHSVIEKGQTVTLRCDPISGHDNLYWYRRVMGKEIKFLLHFVKESKQDESGMPNNRFLAERTGGTYSTLKVQPAELEDSGVYFCASSLAGAANTEAFFGQGTRLTVV.